The entry that follows covers one TCR beta chain sequence. Its antigen is unknown. Patients were ruled out by autoimmune disease history or systemic immunosuppression. Germline CDR1 is SGHAT and CDR2 is FQNNGV. Trimming removed 4 bases from V and 8 bases from J, with 14 bases in between. This CDR3 contains 13 residues. The data belong to a study of OX40 agonist ivuxolimab in advanced cancers. Measured with immunoSEQ multiplex PCR; TCRdb has only the in-frame clones, and not every one. The top ten hold around 0.78% of the sample, which has some 75,000 clones, nearly 90% seen once. Regarding the study as a whole: With doses of 0.1 to 3.0 mg/kg, CD4+ and CD8+ blood T cells had undergone clonal expansion by week 6. Also showing low normalized T-cell clonal expansion were some of the nonresponders. It was not determined which antigens were specifically recognized by the peripheral T cells that had undergone clonal expansion.

Here the sequenced sample was CD4+ or CD8+ T cells sorted from blood, taken in a trial of the OX40 agonist ivuxolimab. The origin of this receptor is an adult with an advanced solid tumor such as melanoma, head and neck, liver or kidney cancer. The chain joins TRBV11-2 to TRBJ1-1, with a weak D call TRBD1 (6 bases). The CDR3 here is CASSSPWTAEAFF. In DNA form, the CDR3 reads TGTGCCAGCAGCTCCCCGTGGACAGCCGAAGCTTTCTTT.